Listed below are T cell receptor beta chains from one sample, sequenced in a study of T-cell memory formation after mild COVID-19. TCRdb reprocessed the 5' RACE reads via MiXCR and lists one record per CDR3 protein. This table holds around 250,000 distinct CDR3 sequences, roughly 17% found once. Sequencing was carried out using PBMCs or a T cell subset sorted from them (not recorded which). These receptors came from a man younger than 35 who had mild COVID-19 (a few samples of this study predate the infection). Cell type and time point are not known. Both conserved end residues are part of each CDR3. A D gene is named only where the DNA matches it firmly.

>.|TRBV5-1|TRBJ1-5
CASSLSASQPQHF
>.|TRBV20-1|TRBJ2-1
CSAPRGGYNEQFF
>.|TRBV10-3|TRBJ1-1
CAISRDSHTEAFF
>TRBD2|TRBV6-5|TRBJ2-3
CASSRGTSAGTDTQYF
>.|TRBV27|TRBJ1-1
CASSLSLVGITEAFF
>.|TRBV7-2|TRBJ2-3
CASSQRPQGIGGTDTQYF
>.|TRBV7-3|TRBJ1-1
CASSPIRDFMNTEAFF
>.|TRBV5-1|TRBJ2-7
CASGRTAGAQSYEQYF
>.|TRBV25-1|TRBJ2-6
CASGAGPVLTF
>.|TRBV4-2|TRBJ1-1
CASSQVLTATMNTEAFF
>.|TRBV9|TRBJ1-1
CASSYQVETDEAFF
>.|TRBV2|TRBJ1-2
CASSEFKGHPYGYTF
>TRBD2|TRBV27|TRBJ2-1
CASSLWGTSSNEQFF
>.|TRBV12-3/TRBV12-4|TRBJ2-1
CASSLNGEQFF
>.|TRBV9|TRBJ1-5
CASSPRATFGENGYSQPQHF
>.|TRBV29-1|TRBJ2-2
CSADPVDTGELFF
>.|TRBV12-3/TRBV12-4|TRBJ1-1
CATSRGFATEAFF
>TRBD2|TRBV11-2|TRBJ2-5
CASSYLSGTSGGRGETQYF
>.|TRBV11-2|TRBJ2-3
CASSPTRADTQYF
>TRBD1|TRBV7-8|TRBJ2-3
CASSSTDRGVLTDTQYF
>TRBD2|TRBV20-1|TRBJ2-5
CSAARGGAGFGETQYF
>.|TRBV9|TRBJ1-6
CASSSEMNSPLHF
>TRBD2|TRBV24-1|TRBJ2-5
CATSDPGLGLVGETQYF